The 28 T cell receptor beta chains below were found in one sample sequenced in a study of PD-L1 blockade in urothelial cancer. Generated by immunoSEQ multiplex PCR, the TCRdb table keeps only in-frame clones and is missing some. This sample has about 80,000 clones, with approximately 90% found just once. The sequences come from PBMCs, collected around atezolizumab (anti-PD-L1) treatment. The source is a woman in her 70s with urothelial cancer.

The chain recombines TRBV10-2 with TRBJ2-6; the match to TRBD1 covers 11 bases. Germline loops: CDR1 WSHSY, CDR2 SAAADI. The CDR3 loop spans 20 amino acids. J lost 2 bases, V lost 1 base, and 10 bases had no gene match. CDR3 coding DNA: TGCGCCAGCAGTGAGTTATTCGGGACAGGGGGTTTCGCTGGGGCCAACGTCCTGACTTTC. Translating gives CASSELFGTGGFAGANVLTF.

The rearrangement uses TRBV7-9 and TRBJ1-2; 7 positions agree with TRBD1. Germline V gene sequence: CDR1 SEHNR, CDR2 FQNEAQ (reference sequence). V lost 1 base and J lost 4; bases outside the gene matches: 6. CDR3 size: 15 residues. The CDR3 DNA sequence: TGTGCCAGCAGCTTAGGGAAAGACAGGGCCTATGGCTACACCTTC. Encoded protein: CASSLGKDRAYGYTF.

CDR3 protein: CASSPGQVDTGELFF. The CDR3 nucleotides are TGTGCCAGCAGTCCGGGACAGGTGGACACCGGGGAGCTGTTTTTT. J is TRBJ2-2 and V is TRBV25-1; 8 bases are a match to TRBD1. The CDR3 consists of 15 residues. CDR1 and CDR2 (germline): MGHDK, SYGVNS. The V and J ends lost 5 bases and 3 bases, in that order; junction bases with no gene match: 5. Together with reference TRBV25-1 and TRBJ2-2, the CDR3 gives the full variable domain: EADIYQTPRYLVIGTGKKITLECSQTMGHDKMYWYQQDPGMELHLIHYSYGVNSTEKGDLSSESTVSRIRTEHFPLTLESARPSHTSQYLCASSPGQVDTGELFFGEGSRLTVL.

The CDR3 DNA reads TGTGCCAGCAGCGCGGGACTACTCACAGATACGCAGTATTTT. Translating it yields CASSAGLLTDTQYF. The V and J genes are TRBV9 and TRBJ2-3; 7 bases are a match to TRBD2. From germline, CDR1 is SGDLS and CDR2 YYNGEE. The CDR3 loop spans 14 amino acids. Trimming took 3 bases from V and 2 from J; bases not matched to a gene: 3. The complete variable domain, with remaining parts taken from reference TRBV9 and TRBJ2-3, reads DSGVTQTPKHLITATGQRVTLRCSPRSGDLSVYWYQQSLDQGLQFLIQYYNGEERAKGNILERFSAQQFPDLHSELNLSSLELGDSALYFCASSAGLLTDTQYFGPGTRLTVL.

V usage is TRBV5-1 and J usage is TRBJ1-1; D gene ambiguous. The V end lost 5 bases, the J end lost 3 bases, and 5 bases lay between the germline ends. CDR1 SGHRS and CDR2 YFSETQ come from the germline V gene. The CDR3 runs 11 residues. The CDR3 sequence: CASREDTEAFF. CDR3 in DNA: TGCGCCAGCAGGGAGGACACTGAAGCTTTCTTT.

CDR3 sequence: CASSSVSWDFDLDEQFF. The CDR3 DNA reads TGCGCCAGCAGCTCGGTCTCTTGGGACTTCGATCTTGATGAGCAGTTCTTC. The rearrangement links TRBV5-1 to TRBJ2-1, with D maybe TRBD2 (6 bases). CDR1 and CDR2 (germline): SGHRS, YFSETQ. Trimming removed 3 bases at V and 8 bases at J, with 24 bases between. CDR3 length equals 17 residues.

The chain uses TRBV7-9 and TRBJ2-7; perhaps TRBD2 as D (6 bases). Trimming stripped 3 bases from V and 0 bases from J, with 12 bases between. The CDR3 loop spans 15 amino acids. In germline, CDR1 is SEHNR, CDR2 FQNEAQ (reference sequence). The CDR3 bases are TGTGCCAGCAGCTTTATGTCCGGGAGCTCCTACGAGCAGTACTTC. Translating gives CASSFMSGSSYEQYF.

The CDR3 region is CASSLLAGGETQYF. CDR3 coding DNA: TGTGCCAGCAGTCTACTAGCGGGGGGTGAGACCCAGTACTTC. The V call is TRBV28, the J call TRBJ2-5; TRBD2 aligns across 12 bases. CDR1 and CDR2 from the germline V gene are MDHEN and SYDVKM. The V and J ends lost 5 bases and 5 bases, in that order; junction bases with no gene match: 3. This CDR3 has 14 residues.

This clone was seen a single time. The chain is built from TRBV19 and TRBJ2-2, with 7 positions matching TRBD2. Unmatched junction bases numbered 8, after V lost 5 bases and J lost 5 bases. Germline V gene data show CDR1 as LNHDA and CDR2 as SQIVND (reference sequence). This CDR3 is built from 15 residues. The CDR3 reads CASSPELAYTGELFF. The CDR3 DNA reads TGTGCCAGTAGTCCCGAACTAGCGTATACCGGGGAGCTGTTTTTT.

The rearrangement uses TRBV4-3 and TRBJ2-7; no clear D gene. Germline V gene sequence: CDR1 LGHNA, CDR2 YSLEER. V gave up 0 bases and J gave up 0 bases, with 12 bases separating them. The CDR3 runs to 16 residues. In DNA, the CDR3 is TGCGCCAGCAGCCAAGATTATGTTGGGCGCTCCTACGAGCAGTACTTC. Its translation is CASSQDYVGRSYEQYF.

The rearrangement uses TRBV30 and TRBJ1-4, with 9 positions matching TRBD1. CDR1 is GTSNPN, CDR2 SVGIG, per germline (reference sequence). The junction had 12 bases not matched to a gene; V was cut back by 5 bases and J by 8 bases. The CDR3 covers 15 residues. The CDR3 region is CAWDYTGQGREKLFF. The DNA for the CDR3 is TGTGCCTGGGACTATACGGGACAGGGAAGAGAAAAACTGTTTTTT.

The chain combines TRBV6-1 with TRBJ2-1, with 8 bases lining up with TRBD2. In germline, CDR1 is MNHNS, CDR2 SASEGT. The CDR3 spans 13 residues. V was pared by 10 bases and J by 4 bases, with 6 bases of the junction left unmatched. CDR3 bases: TGTGCCACCAGCCGGGGGGGATACAATGAGCAGTTCTTC. Its translation: CATSRGGYNEQFF.

The genes are TRBV18 and TRBJ2-1, with 8 bases fitting TRBD2. The CDR3 consists of 16 residues. The V gene end was trimmed by 2 bases and the J gene end by 4 bases; junction bases not matched to a gene: 7. From germline, CDR1 is KGHSH and CDR2 LQKENI. CDR3 DNA: TGTGCCAGCTCACCATTCCGGGGGGGCCCTTACAATGAGCAGTTCTTC. Protein: CASSPFRGGPYNEQFF.

The chain uses TRBV6-6 and TRBJ2-2, with D possibly TRBD1 on 6 matching bases. Germline V CDR1 and CDR2: MNHNY, SVGAGI (reference sequence). V lost 5 bases and J 6 bases, leaving 19 bases between the germline ends. This CDR3 region has 16 residues. CDR3 in DNA: TGTGCCAGCAGTAAGACCGGGACAAGACCTCCCGGGGAGCTGTTTTTT. Translating it yields CASSKTGTRPPGELFF.

This chain joins TRBV21-1 and TRBJ1-5; no check of the table's D call, TRBD1, against the DNA was made. TRBV21-1 is tagged as a pseudogene. The CDR3 length is 19 residues. In DNA form, the CDR3 reads TGTGCCAGCAGCAAAGCGGTCCGGACAGGGGCCGCCCTTAATCAGCCCCAGCATTTT. It is translated as CASSKAVRTGAALNQPQHF.

This clone occurred once. This CDR3 is CAWSMSSGWETQYF. The CDR3 DNA follows: TGTGCCTGGAGTATGTCTAGCGGATGGGAGACCCAGTACTTC. J is TRBJ2-5 and V is TRBV30; 7 bases are shared with TRBD2. V trimming: 2 bases; J trimming: 5 bases; junction bases outside the gene matches: 8. The CDR3 is made up of 14 amino acids. Germline V lookup: CDR1 GTSNPN, CDR2 SVGIG (reference sequence).

The chain recombines TRBV10-3 with TRBJ2-3; TRBD1 agrees at 9 bases. There are 13 residues in the CDR3. CDR1 is ENHRY and CDR2 is SYGVKD in the germline V gene. With 11 bases clipped from V and 5 bases from J, the junction kept 8 bases outside the gene matches. CDR3 residues: CAVQGAQEDTQYF. CDR3 sequence (DNA): TGTGCCGTACAGGGGGCGCAGGAAGATACGCAGTATTTT.

The gene calls are TRBV7-8 and TRBJ1-4, with D unclear. The V end lost 1 base, the J end lost 5 bases, and 17 bases lay between the germline ends. This CDR3 is 17 amino acids long. Germline V gene sequence: CDR1 SGHVS, CDR2 FQNEAQ. The DNA of the CDR3 is TGTGCCAGCAGCTTAGAGTCTTTTGGGAGAGTGAATGAAAAACTGTTTTTT. It specifies CASSLESFGRVNEKLFF.

V usage is TRBV19 and J usage is TRBJ1-2; 9 bases fit TRBD1. The CDR3 consists of 14 residues. Germline-derived CDR1 and CDR2 are LNHDA and SQIVND (reference sequence). With 8 bases clipped from V and 4 bases from J, the junction kept 8 bases outside the gene matches. The CDR3 coding sequence is TGTGCCAGTGACAACAGGGGGCCGGGCTATGGCTACACCTTC. Translated, it gives CASDNRGPGYGYTF.

The V call is TRBV6-6, the J call TRBJ2-7; D gene uncertain. CDR1 and CDR2 (germline): MNHNY, SVGAGI (reference sequence). The CDR3 has 13 amino acids. Deletions cut 7 bases from V and 0 bases from J, with 10 bases between. The DNA for the CDR3 is TGTGCCAGCACTCCCGCTAGCTCCTACGAGCAGTACTTC. The encoded protein is CASTPASSYEQYF.

The chain couples TRBV28 to TRBJ1-2; D perhaps matches TRBD1 (5 bases). The germline CDR1 and CDR2 sequences are MDHEN and SYDVKM. CDR3 length: 17 residues. Trimming removed 5 bases from V and 7 bases from J, with 26 bases in between. The CDR3 DNA follows: TGTGCCAGCAGTAATCCTACATTCCTGACAGCGAAGTCTGGCTACACCTTC. Its translation is CASSNPTFLTAKSGYTF.

The chain has TRBV4-1 and TRBJ1-2, with 7 bases identical to TRBD1. The CDR3 is 18 amino acids. The junction had 22 bases not matched to a gene; V was cut back by 9 bases and J by 3 bases. CDR1 and CDR2 (germline): MGHRA, YSYEKL. The CDR3 sequence: CASLPQSPETGRYYGYTF. The DNA for the CDR3 is TGCGCCAGTCTCCCACAATCTCCGGAGACAGGGCGATACTATGGCTACACCTTC.

The chain links TRBV2 to TRBJ2-7, with D possibly matching TRBD2 (6 bases). Trimming removed 0 bases at V and 5 bases at J, with 8 bases between. This CDR3 has 13 amino acids. Germline V CDR1 and CDR2: SNHLY, FYNNEI. CDR3 DNA sequence: TGTGCCAGCAGTGAAGCGCGGGGCCACGAGCAGTACTTC. This encodes CASSEARGHEQYF.

Turning to this clone: The junction differs from germline at one of its ends, possibly a read error. V and J are TRBV5-1 and TRBJ2-5; D might be TRBD1 or TRBD2, each matching 6 bases. Per the germline V gene, CDR1 is SGHRS and CDR2 is YFSETQ. The CDR3 length is 15 residues. CDR3 bases: TGCGCCAGCAGGTTGGCGGGGACACTACAAGAGACCCAGTACTTC. Its protein is CASRLAGTLQETQYF. The entire variable domain, with the rest obtained from reference TRBV5-1 and TRBJ2-5, is as follows: KAGVTQTPRYLIKTRGQQVTLSCSPISGHRSVSWYQQTPGQGLQFLFEYFSETQRNKGNFPGRFSGRQFSNSRSEMNVSTLELGDSALYLCASRLAGTLQETQYFGPGTRLLVL.

The V call is TRBV6-1, the J call TRBJ1-1; possible D gene TRBD1, 5 bases. Trimming left V 3 bases short and J 2 bases short, with 10 bases between. CDR1 and CDR2 (germline): MNHNS, SASEGT. The CDR3 has 14 residues. CDR3: CASSDPGQNTEAFF. As DNA, the CDR3 is TGTGCCAGCAGTGATCCAGGGCAAAACACTGAAGCTTTCTTT.

The sample holds one count of this clone. The chain combines TRBV10-3 with TRBJ2-2, with 9 bases identical to TRBD2. Germline-derived CDR1 and CDR2 are ENHRY and SYGVKD. V lost 3 bases, J lost 5 bases, and 1 base stayed unmatched. The CDR3 loop spans 14 amino acids. The CDR3 coding sequence is TGTGCCATCAGTGACGCGGGAGGGACCGGGGAGCTGTTTTTT. Amino acids: CAISDAGGTGELFF.

V usage is TRBV15 and J usage is TRBJ1-6; D is possibly TRBD1 (5 bases). The germline V and J ends were trimmed by 0 bases and 8 bases, with 20 bases remaining between them. The germline gives CDR1 LNHNV, CDR2 YYDKDF (reference sequence). This CDR3 is built from 18 residues. CDR3 bases: TGTGCCACCAGCAGAGATAAAGGGGATCTTATAGGATATTCACCCCTCCACTTT. Protein sequence: CATSRDKGDLIGYSPLHF.

V usage is TRBV7-2 and J usage is TRBJ1-2; the D gene is possibly TRBD1 (6 bases). CDR3 length: 13 residues. The germline gives CDR1 SGHTA, CDR2 FQGNSA. The V gene lost 5 bases and the J gene lost 4 bases, with 11 bases spanning the gap. CDR3 DNA sequence: TGTGCCAGCAGCCGTAGACAGGCCTATGGCTACACCTTC. Translating it yields CASSRRQAYGYTF. The entire variable domain, with the rest obtained from reference TRBV7-2 and TRBJ1-2, is as follows: GAGVSQSPSNKVTEKGKDVELRCDPISGHTALYWYRQSLGQGLEFLIYFQGNSAPDKSGLPSDRFSAERTGGSVSTLTIQRTQQEDSAVYLCASSRRQAYGYTFGSGTRLTVV.